The rows below give T cell receptor beta chains drawn from one sample of a study of blood T cell repertoires in COVID-19. Here immunoSEQ multiplex PCR was the method, and the copy in TCRdb shows in-frame clones only, minus some. In the table there are some 200,000 clones, roughly 84% of which are singletons. Sequenced: peripheral blood. These TCRs come from a man aged 50-60 years who had recovered from COVID-19. Each CDR3 is given with its conserved first and last residue. A D gene is named only where the DNA matches it firmly. Clone size is stated in some rows and not others, as once, few, many or a class when expanded.

clone_size: -
d_call: TRBD1
v_call: TRBV28
j_call: TRBJ1-4
cdr3_nt: TGTGCCAGCAGTTCCGGACAGGGTGCTGAAAAACTGTTTTTT
cdr3_aa: CASSSGQGAEKLFF

clone_size: -
d_call: TRBD2
v_call: TRBV5-1
j_call: TRBJ2-7
cdr3_nt: TGCGCCAGCAGCTTGTCTAGCGGGCCCAACTACGAGCAGTACTTC
cdr3_aa: CASSLSSGPNYEQYF

clone_size: -
d_call: -
v_call: TRBV27
j_call: TRBJ2-3
cdr3_nt: TGTGCCAGCAGTTTATTCGTCGGCCAAAGCGGGTATTTT
cdr3_aa: CASSLFVGQSGYF

clone_size: -
d_call: TRBD2
v_call: TRBV27
j_call: TRBJ2-3
cdr3_nt: TGTGCCAGCAGCCACCTAGCGGGAGGGACAGATACGCAGTATTTT
cdr3_aa: CASSHLAGGTDTQYF

clone_size: -
d_call: TRBD2
v_call: TRBV28
j_call: TRBJ2-7
cdr3_nt: TGTGCCAGCAGTCCCGGGGGCCTTAGCGGGAGGGCCCGAACCTACGAGCAGTACTTC
cdr3_aa: CASSPGGLSGRARTYEQYF

clone_size: -
d_call: TRBD2
v_call: TRBV28
j_call: TRBJ2-1
cdr3_nt: TGTGCCAGCAGTTCAGGGACTAGCGGGAGGGACTACAATGAGCAGTTCTTC
cdr3_aa: CASSSGTSGRDYNEQFF

clone_size: -
d_call: -
v_call: TRBV6-5
j_call: TRBJ2-4
cdr3_nt: TGTGCCAGCAGGACCGACAGATCTAATAAAAACATTCAGTACTTC
cdr3_aa: CASRTDRSNKNIQYF

clone_size: -
d_call: TRBD2
v_call: TRBV10-3
j_call: TRBJ2-7
cdr3_nt: TGTGCCACCTCCGGGACTAGCGGGAGTGTTGACTACGAGCAGTACTTC
cdr3_aa: CATSGTSGSVDYEQYF

clone_size: -
d_call: -
v_call: TRBV15
j_call: TRBJ1-6
cdr3_nt: TGTGCCACCAGCAGAGATACCCCCGGGATTTCACCCCTCCACTTT
cdr3_aa: CATSRDTPGISPLHF

clone_size: -
d_call: -
v_call: TRBV19
j_call: TRBJ2-2
cdr3_nt: TGTGCCAGTAGTATACTAACGAACACCGGGGAGCTGTTTTTT
cdr3_aa: CASSILTNTGELFF

clone_size: many
d_call: TRBD1
v_call: TRBV15
j_call: TRBJ1-6
cdr3_nt: TGTGCCACCAGCACGGGACAGGGGTCCACAACGAGACCCCTCCACTTT
cdr3_aa: CATSTGQGSTTRPLHF

clone_size: -
d_call: TRBD2
v_call: TRBV5-1
j_call: TRBJ2-5
cdr3_nt: TGCGCCAGCAGCCTTGACTGGGGAGGGGAGACCCAGTACTTC
cdr3_aa: CASSLDWGGETQYF

clone_size: -
d_call: -
v_call: TRBV6-6
j_call: TRBJ1-5
cdr3_nt: TGTGCCAGCAGTCCCCTCAGCCGACAGGTTAGCAATCAGCCCCAGCATTTT
cdr3_aa: CASSPLSRQVSNQPQHF

clone_size: -
d_call: TRBD1
v_call: TRBV5-1
j_call: TRBJ1-6
cdr3_nt: TGCGCCAGCCGCCAAACACCGGGACAGGGGAATTCACCCCTCCACTTT
cdr3_aa: CASRQTPGQGNSPLHF

clone_size: -
d_call: TRBD2
v_call: TRBV27
j_call: TRBJ2-7
cdr3_nt: TGTGCCAGCAGTAGGAGGACTAGCGGGGGGCACGACGAGCAGTACTTC
cdr3_aa: CASSRRTSGGHDEQYF

clone_size: -
d_call: TRBD2
v_call: TRBV19
j_call: TRBJ2-7
cdr3_nt: TGTGCCAGTCCAAGACTAGCGGGAGCCTACGAGCAGTACTTC
cdr3_aa: CASPRLAGAYEQYF

clone_size: -
d_call: -
v_call: TRBV28
j_call: TRBJ2-1
cdr3_nt: TGTGCCAGCAGTTACAAGCAGACTACCTACAATGAGCAGTTCTTC
cdr3_aa: CASSYKQTTYNEQFF

clone_size: -
d_call: TRBD2
v_call: TRBV4-2
j_call: TRBJ2-1
cdr3_nt: TGTGCCAGCAGCCAGGGGACTAGCGGGAGGGCCAAGTCTATTGAGCAGTTCTTC
cdr3_aa: CASSQGTSGRAKSIEQFF

clone_size: -
d_call: TRBD1
v_call: TRBV6-2/TRBV6-3
j_call: TRBJ2-2
cdr3_nt: TGTGCCAGCAGTGTAACAGGGGGCTGGGTGACCGGGGAGCTGTTTTTT
cdr3_aa: CASSVTGGWVTGELFF

clone_size: -
d_call: TRBD2
v_call: TRBV7-2
j_call: TRBJ2-1
cdr3_nt: TGTGCCAGCAGCCCGACGAAAGTAGCGGGAGATTCCTACAATGAGCAGTTCTTC
cdr3_aa: CASSPTKVAGDSYNEQFF

clone_size: -
d_call: -
v_call: TRBV6-5
j_call: TRBJ1-3
cdr3_nt: TGTACCACCAACGGGGACAAGGGGGGGCTCAACACCATATATTTT
cdr3_aa: CTTNGDKGGLNTIYF

clone_size: -
d_call: TRBD2
v_call: TRBV4-1
j_call: TRBJ2-7
cdr3_nt: TGCGCCACCTGGACTAGCGGGAGTCGTTATGGCGAGCAGTACTTC
cdr3_aa: CATWTSGSRYGEQYF

clone_size: -
d_call: -
v_call: TRBV7-2
j_call: TRBJ1-3
cdr3_nt: TGTGCCAGCAGCTTCGACAGTCGCTCTGGAAACACCATATATTTT
cdr3_aa: CASSFDSRSGNTIYF

clone_size: -
d_call: -
v_call: TRBV5-1
j_call: TRBJ2-1
cdr3_nt: TGCGCCAGCAGCTGGGGGGAGACCTACAATGAGCAGTTCTTC
cdr3_aa: CASSWGETYNEQFF

clone_size: few
d_call: -
v_call: TRBV7-9
j_call: TRBJ1-1
cdr3_nt: TGTGCCAGCAGCTCAACAGGGAGCACTGAAGCTTTCTTT
cdr3_aa: CASSSTGSTEAFF

clone_size: -
d_call: TRBD1
v_call: TRBV5-5
j_call: TRBJ1-4
cdr3_nt: TGTGCCAGCAGCCCAGGGGGCCTTAATGAAAAACTGTTTTTT
cdr3_aa: CASSPGGLNEKLFF

clone_size: -
d_call: -
v_call: TRBV29-1
j_call: TRBJ2-4
cdr3_nt: TGCAGCGCTGGCGGTTCTGTCAAAAACATTCAGTACTTC
cdr3_aa: CSAGGSVKNIQYF

clone_size: -
d_call: TRBD1
v_call: TRBV5-4
j_call: TRBJ2-7
cdr3_nt: TGTGCCAGCAGCTCCACGACAGGGGGCTACGAGCAGTACTTC
cdr3_aa: CASSSTTGGYEQYF

clone_size: few
d_call: -
v_call: TRBV3-1/TRBV3-2
j_call: TRBJ2-7
cdr3_nt: TGTGCCAGCAGCCAGAGACCGGACTCCCGCTACGAGCAGTACTTC
cdr3_aa: CASSQRPDSRYEQYF

clone_size: -
d_call: -
v_call: TRBV28
j_call: TRBJ1-2
cdr3_nt: TGTGCCAGCAGTTTCCCTCGGGACATGTTTAAAACTACCTATGGCTACACCTTC
cdr3_aa: CASSFPRDMFKTTYGYTF

clone_size: -
d_call: -
v_call: TRBV20-1
j_call: TRBJ2-5
cdr3_nt: TGCAGTGCTTTCGTCCAAGAGACCCAGTACTTC
cdr3_aa: CSAFVQETQYF

clone_size: -
d_call: -
v_call: TRBV9
j_call: TRBJ2-3
cdr3_nt: TGTGCCAGCAGCGTAGGATCTCTGAGGGCAGATACGCAGTATTTT
cdr3_aa: CASSVGSLRADTQYF

clone_size: -
d_call: TRBD1
v_call: TRBV27
j_call: TRBJ1-4
cdr3_nt: TGTGCCAGCAGCTGGGACAGGGAAGGTGAAAAACTGTTTTTT
cdr3_aa: CASSWDREGEKLFF

clone_size: -
d_call: -
v_call: TRBV7-6
j_call: TRBJ1-4
cdr3_nt: TGTGCCAGCAGCTTAGTTCAGGGCTCAACTAATGAAAAACTGTTTTTT
cdr3_aa: CASSLVQGSTNEKLFF

clone_size: -
d_call: -
v_call: TRBV19
j_call: TRBJ2-2
cdr3_nt: TGTGCCAGTATTTCGAGGACCGGGGAGCTGTTTTTT
cdr3_aa: CASISRTGELFF

clone_size: -
d_call: -
v_call: TRBV11-2
j_call: TRBJ2-5
cdr3_nt: TGTGCCAGCAGCTTTGGGGGCTTGGGCAGGGGATATCCAGAGACCCAGTACTTC
cdr3_aa: CASSFGGLGRGYPETQYF

clone_size: -
d_call: -
v_call: TRBV28
j_call: TRBJ1-2
cdr3_nt: TGTGCCAGCAGTTTATGGCGGGTGGGCTATGGCTACACCTTC
cdr3_aa: CASSLWRVGYGYTF

clone_size: -
d_call: -
v_call: TRBV20-1
j_call: TRBJ2-7
cdr3_nt: TGCAGTGCTAGTCTAGCTTACGAGCAGTACTTC
cdr3_aa: CSASLAYEQYF

clone_size: -
d_call: -
v_call: TRBV28
j_call: TRBJ1-2
cdr3_nt: TGTGCCAGCAGTTTATTGGGGCGCGGCTATGGCTACACCTTC
cdr3_aa: CASSLLGRGYGYTF

clone_size: -
d_call: TRBD2
v_call: TRBV19
j_call: TRBJ2-7
cdr3_nt: TGTGCCAGTAGTATACTAGCGGGAGTTAACGAGCAGTACTTC
cdr3_aa: CASSILAGVNEQYF

clone_size: -
d_call: TRBD2
v_call: TRBV11-3
j_call: TRBJ2-5
cdr3_nt: TGTGCCAGCAGCTTAGAGTTCGGGCTAGCGGGAGATTACGAGATGGAGACCCAGTACTTC
cdr3_aa: CASSLEFGLAGDYEMETQYF

clone_size: once
d_call: TRBD1
v_call: TRBV28
j_call: TRBJ1-6
cdr3_nt: TGTGCCAGCAGGAAACCGACAGGGGGCCTTTCACCCCTCCACTTT
cdr3_aa: CASRKPTGGLSPLHF

clone_size: -
d_call: -
v_call: TRBV24-1
j_call: TRBJ2-1
cdr3_nt: TGTGCCACCAGTGCTGTAAATGAGCAGTTCTTC
cdr3_aa: CATSAVNEQFF

clone_size: -
d_call: -
v_call: TRBV18
j_call: TRBJ1-1
cdr3_nt: TGTGCCAGCTCACCGGTCGGGGCTGAAGCTTTCTTT
cdr3_aa: CASSPVGAEAFF

clone_size: -
d_call: TRBD2
v_call: TRBV27
j_call: TRBJ2-1
cdr3_nt: TGTGCCAGCAGTTTCAGGCTAGCGGGTTTCAATGAGCAGTTCTTC
cdr3_aa: CASSFRLAGFNEQFF

clone_size: -
d_call: TRBD2
v_call: TRBV28
j_call: TRBJ2-5
cdr3_nt: TGTGCCAGCAGTTTATCCGTCGCCGGGGGGCAAGAGACCCAGTACTTC
cdr3_aa: CASSLSVAGGQETQYF

clone_size: -
d_call: TRBD2
v_call: TRBV2
j_call: TRBJ2-3
cdr3_nt: TGTGCCAGCCGTGGACTAGCGGGCAGCACAGATACGCAGTATTTT
cdr3_aa: CASRGLAGSTDTQYF

clone_size: -
d_call: -
v_call: TRBV28
j_call: TRBJ2-3
cdr3_nt: TGTGCCAGCAGTCTTCAACGGGGGACAGATACGCAGTATTTT
cdr3_aa: CASSLQRGTDTQYF

clone_size: -
d_call: -
v_call: TRBV27
j_call: TRBJ1-1
cdr3_nt: TGTGCCAGCAGTTTGGGGGGGAATTGGGGCACTGAAGCTTTCTTT
cdr3_aa: CASSLGGNWGTEAFF

clone_size: -
d_call: -
v_call: TRBV28
j_call: TRBJ2-3
cdr3_nt: TGTGCCAGCAGGCCGGGACACAACACAGATACGCAGTATTTT
cdr3_aa: CASRPGHNTDTQYF

clone_size: -
d_call: TRBD1
v_call: TRBV6-5
j_call: TRBJ2-5
cdr3_nt: TGTGCCAGCAGTTACTCTGGGGCAGGGGGGACCCAGTACTTC
cdr3_aa: CASSYSGAGGTQYF

clone_size: -
d_call: TRBD2
v_call: TRBV19
j_call: TRBJ2-7
cdr3_nt: TGTGCCAGTGGAAAAAGCGGGACTAGCGGGGGAAGCTACGAGCAGTACTTC
cdr3_aa: CASGKSGTSGGSYEQYF

clone_size: -
d_call: -
v_call: TRBV29-1
j_call: TRBJ2-7
cdr3_nt: TGCAGCGTTGAGGACAGACGAACCTACGAGCAGTACTTC
cdr3_aa: CSVEDRRTYEQYF

clone_size: -
d_call: TRBD1
v_call: TRBV5-1
j_call: TRBJ2-4
cdr3_nt: TGCGCCAGCAGCCCGGGACAGGGCGAAAACATTCAGTACTTC
cdr3_aa: CASSPGQGENIQYF

clone_size: -
d_call: TRBD2
v_call: TRBV3-1/TRBV3-2
j_call: TRBJ2-7
cdr3_nt: TGTGCCAGCAGCCAAGAATCAGGACTAGCGGGACTCAACTACGAGCAGTACTTC
cdr3_aa: CASSQESGLAGLNYEQYF

clone_size: -
d_call: TRBD2
v_call: TRBV5-6
j_call: TRBJ2-1
cdr3_nt: TGTGCCAGCAGGGGACTAGGAAAACCAGAGCAGTTCTTC
cdr3_aa: CASRGLGKPEQFF